This TCR beta chain was profiled in a study of cytomegalovirus exposure and HLA in healthy donors. PCR amplification relied on 60 Vbeta primers (plus 13 Jbeta primers). Original data processing: Later, an analysis found 80 million or so unique TCR beta chains, and around 12 million of these were shared. The assay was immunoSEQ multiplex PCR, and TCRdb's table has in-frame clones only and misses some. V and J calls plus clone size are reproduced from that table; the DNA served to infer D and trimming. The sample lists tens of thousands of clones, roughly 72% occurring once. There are a few counts of this clone. Its antigen is not identified. Study-wide points: In a later analysis, HLA-associated beta chains showed higher expansion and lower generation probabilities than comparable chains.

Sequencing was carried out using PBMCs. This sequence was found in a man aged 25-45 years in good health and CMV-seronegative.

In DNA, the CDR3 is TGCAGCGCAACCCACAGGGGGAACACTGAAGCTTTCTTT. Residues: CSATHRGNTEAFF. This rearrangement joins TRBV29-1 to TRBJ1-1, with 7 bases matching TRBD1. Germline assignment: CDR1 SQVTM and CDR2 ANQGSEA. The CDR3 loop spans 13 amino acids. Trimming removed 7 bases from V and 1 base from J; junction bases left unmatched: 6.